This record concerns one T cell receptor beta chain sequence. Using constant-segment primers, 5'RACE produced TCR alpha and TCR beta cDNA libraries carrying sample barcodes and UMIs. TCRdb re-derived calls from the 5' RACE reads in MiXCR, one entry per CDR3 protein. The table records roughly 400,000 distinct CDR3 sequences, 24% of them present only once. The data were taken from a study of T-cell memory formation after mild COVID-19. As for the study in general: There were largely donor-specific TCR clusters.

Input material: PBMCs or a T cell subset sorted from them (not recorded which). The source is an adult woman who had mild COVID-19 (a few samples of this study predate the infection). Cell type and time point are not known.

CDR3 loop: CASSYSGRVADTQYF. The CDR3 nucleotides are TGTGCCAGCAGTTACTCGGGTAGGGTCGCAGATACGCAGTATTTT. The J gene is TRBJ2-3, the V gene TRBV6-5; D gene uncertain. Germline V gene sequence: CDR1 MNHEY, CDR2 SVGAGI. V was clipped by 0 bases and J by 4 bases, with 11 bases between them. The CDR3 has 15 residues.